The clone carrying this TCR beta chain was seen many times. Its antigen is undetermined. Individual cDNA molecules had unique molecular identifiers attached to them by the library. The authors' processing: Between 23,224 and 690,600 TCRs appeared in each sample, and the median stood at roughly 100,000. TCRdb processed the RACE reads anew with MiXCR; each CDR3 protein has one entry. The V and J calls were determined by TCRdb, not by the authors. Here the sample spans 60,000 to 90,000 distinct CDR3 sequences, about 8.6% being singletons. The data belong to a study of human T cells and chemical hapten exposure. Overall study findings and caveats: Following DPC sensitization, TCRs present above 1 in 1000 frequency showed no change.

As for time point: healthy volunteer bleed at 6 weeks. The study extracted total RNA from unfractionated whole blood. V was clipped by 2 bases and J by 6 bases, with 11 bases between them. The CDR3 length is 15 residues. V gene TRBV12-3 or TRBV12-4 combines with J gene TRBJ1-6; TRBD1 is a possible D gene (6 bases). Sequenced: whole blood. The TCR comes from a female donor in good health. Some clones in this sample may be carry-over from other donors' samples. The CDR3 DNA reads TGTGCCAGCAGTTTAAGGGGGACCCTTAATTCACCCCTCCACTTT. This translates into CASSLRGTLNSPLHF.